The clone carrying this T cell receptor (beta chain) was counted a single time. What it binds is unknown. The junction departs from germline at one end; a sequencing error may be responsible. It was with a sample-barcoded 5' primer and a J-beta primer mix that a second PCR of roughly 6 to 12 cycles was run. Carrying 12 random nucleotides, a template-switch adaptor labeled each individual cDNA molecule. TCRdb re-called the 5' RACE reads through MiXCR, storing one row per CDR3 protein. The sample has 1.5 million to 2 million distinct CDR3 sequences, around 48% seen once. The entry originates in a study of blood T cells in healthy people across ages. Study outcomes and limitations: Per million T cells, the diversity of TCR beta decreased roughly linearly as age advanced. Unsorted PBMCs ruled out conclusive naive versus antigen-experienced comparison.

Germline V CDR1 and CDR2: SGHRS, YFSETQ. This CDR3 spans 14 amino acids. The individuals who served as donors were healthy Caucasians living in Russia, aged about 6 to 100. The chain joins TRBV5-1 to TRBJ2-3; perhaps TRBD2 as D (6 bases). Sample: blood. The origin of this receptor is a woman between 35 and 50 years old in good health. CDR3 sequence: CASSPGDSADMQYF. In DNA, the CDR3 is TGCGCCAGTAGCCCTGGGGACTCAGCAGATATGCAGTATTTT.